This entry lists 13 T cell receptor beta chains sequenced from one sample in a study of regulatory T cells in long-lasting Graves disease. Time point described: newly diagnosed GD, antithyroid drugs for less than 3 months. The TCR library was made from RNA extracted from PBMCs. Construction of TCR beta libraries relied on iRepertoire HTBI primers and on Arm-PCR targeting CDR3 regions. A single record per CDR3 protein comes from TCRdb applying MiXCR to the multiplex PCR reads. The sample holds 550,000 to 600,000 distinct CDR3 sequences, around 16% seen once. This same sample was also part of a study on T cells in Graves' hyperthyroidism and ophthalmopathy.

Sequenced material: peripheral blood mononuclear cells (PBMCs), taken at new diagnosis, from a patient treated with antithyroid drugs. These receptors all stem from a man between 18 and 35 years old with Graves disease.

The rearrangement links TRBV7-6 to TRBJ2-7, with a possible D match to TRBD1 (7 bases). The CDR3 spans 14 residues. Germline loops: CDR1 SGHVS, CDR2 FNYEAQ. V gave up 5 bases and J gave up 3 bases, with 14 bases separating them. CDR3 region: CASSTGDRYYEQYF. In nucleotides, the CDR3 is TGTGCCAGCAGCACGGGGGACAGATACTACGAGCAGTACTTC. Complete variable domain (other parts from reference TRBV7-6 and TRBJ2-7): GAGVSQSPRYKVTKRGQDVALRCDPISGHVSLYWYRQALGQGPEFLTYFNYEAQQDKSGLPNDRFSAERPEGSISTLTIQRTEQRDSAMYRCASSTGDRYYEQYFGPGTRLTVT.

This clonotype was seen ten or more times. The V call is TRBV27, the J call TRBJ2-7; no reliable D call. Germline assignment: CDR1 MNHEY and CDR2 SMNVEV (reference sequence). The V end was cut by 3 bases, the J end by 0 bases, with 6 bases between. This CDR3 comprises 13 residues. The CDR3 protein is CASSFVGSYEQYF. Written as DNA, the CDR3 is TGTGCCAGCAGTTTTGTGGGCTCCTACGAGCAGTACTTC.

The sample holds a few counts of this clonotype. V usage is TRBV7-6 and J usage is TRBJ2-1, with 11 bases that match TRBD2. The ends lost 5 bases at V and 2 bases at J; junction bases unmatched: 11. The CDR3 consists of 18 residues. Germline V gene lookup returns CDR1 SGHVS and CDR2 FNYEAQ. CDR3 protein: CASSPKTSGASTYNEQFF. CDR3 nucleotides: TGTGCCAGCAGCCCTAAGACTAGCGGGGCCTCCACCTACAATGAGCAGTTCTTC.

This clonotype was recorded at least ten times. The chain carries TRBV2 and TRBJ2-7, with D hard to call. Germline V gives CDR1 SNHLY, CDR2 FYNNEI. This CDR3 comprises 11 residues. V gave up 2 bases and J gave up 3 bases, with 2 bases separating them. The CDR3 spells CASSEYYEQYF. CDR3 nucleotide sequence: TGTGCCAGCAGTGAATACTACGAGCAGTACTTC.

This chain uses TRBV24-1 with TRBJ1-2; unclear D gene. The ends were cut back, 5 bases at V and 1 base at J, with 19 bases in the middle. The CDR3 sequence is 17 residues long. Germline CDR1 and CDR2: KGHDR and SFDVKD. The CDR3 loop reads CATSGAGRADNNYGYTF. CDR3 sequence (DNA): TGTGCCACCAGTGGAGCCGGTCGGGCAGACAATAACTATGGCTACACCTTC.

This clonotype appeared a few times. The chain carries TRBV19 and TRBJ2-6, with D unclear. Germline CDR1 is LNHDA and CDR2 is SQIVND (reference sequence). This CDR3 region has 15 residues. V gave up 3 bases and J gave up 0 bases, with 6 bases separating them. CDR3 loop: CASSIQISGANVLTF. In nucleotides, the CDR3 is TGTGCCAGTAGTATTCAGATCTCTGGGGCCAACGTCCTGACTTTC.

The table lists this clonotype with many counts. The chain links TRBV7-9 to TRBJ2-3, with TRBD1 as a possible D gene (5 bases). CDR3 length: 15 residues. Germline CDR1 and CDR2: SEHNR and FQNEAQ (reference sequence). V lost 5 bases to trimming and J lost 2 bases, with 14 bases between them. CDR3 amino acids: CASSPNQGITDTQYF. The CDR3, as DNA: TGTGCCAGCAGCCCCAATCAGGGTATCACAGATACGCAGTATTTT. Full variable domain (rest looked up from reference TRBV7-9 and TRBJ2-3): DTGVSQNPRHKITKRGQNVTFRCDPISEHNRLYWYRQTLGQGPEFLTYFQNEAQLEKSRLLSDRFSAERPKGSFSTLEIQRTEQGDSAMYLCASSPNQGITDTQYFGPGTRLTVL.

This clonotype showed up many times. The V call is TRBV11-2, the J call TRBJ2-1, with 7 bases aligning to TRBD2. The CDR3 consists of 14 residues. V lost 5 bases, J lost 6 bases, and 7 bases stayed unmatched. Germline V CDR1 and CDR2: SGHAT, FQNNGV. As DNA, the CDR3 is TGTGCCAGCAGCGGGGGGGGAGCGGCCAATGAGCAGTTCTTC. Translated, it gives CASSGGGAANEQFF. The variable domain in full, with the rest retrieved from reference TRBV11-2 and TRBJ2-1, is EAGVAQSPRYKIIEKRQSVAFWCNPISGHATLYWYQQILGQGPKLLIQFQNNGVVDDSQLPKDRFSAERLKGVDSTLKIQPAKLEDSAVYLCASSGGGAANEQFFGPGTRLTVL.

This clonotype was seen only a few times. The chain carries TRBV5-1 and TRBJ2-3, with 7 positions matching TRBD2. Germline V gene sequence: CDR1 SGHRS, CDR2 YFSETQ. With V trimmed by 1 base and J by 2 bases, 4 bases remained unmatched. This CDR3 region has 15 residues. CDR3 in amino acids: CASSLSGDPTDTQYF. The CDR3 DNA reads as TGCGCCAGCAGCTTGAGCGGGGACCCCACAGATACGCAGTATTTT. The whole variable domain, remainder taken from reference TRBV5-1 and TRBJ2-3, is KAGVTQTPRYLIKTRGQQVTLSCSPISGHRSVSWYQQTPGQGLQFLFEYFSETQRNKGNFPGRFSGRQFSNSRSEMNVSTLELGDSALYLCASSLSGDPTDTQYFGPGTRLTVL.

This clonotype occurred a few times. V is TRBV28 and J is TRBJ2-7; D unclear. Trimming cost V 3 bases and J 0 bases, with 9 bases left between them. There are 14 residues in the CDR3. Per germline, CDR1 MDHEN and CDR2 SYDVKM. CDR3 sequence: CASSLQVVSYEQYF. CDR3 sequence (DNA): TGTGCCAGCAGTTTGCAGGTTGTCTCCTACGAGCAGTACTTC.

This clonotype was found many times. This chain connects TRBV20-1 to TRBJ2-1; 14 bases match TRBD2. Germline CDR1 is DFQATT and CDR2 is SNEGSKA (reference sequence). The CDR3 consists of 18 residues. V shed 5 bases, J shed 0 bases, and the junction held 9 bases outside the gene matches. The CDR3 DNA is TGCAGTGCTCGACGACTAGCGGGAGGGTTGAGCTCCTACAATGAGCAGTTCTTC. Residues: CSARRLAGGLSSYNEQFF.

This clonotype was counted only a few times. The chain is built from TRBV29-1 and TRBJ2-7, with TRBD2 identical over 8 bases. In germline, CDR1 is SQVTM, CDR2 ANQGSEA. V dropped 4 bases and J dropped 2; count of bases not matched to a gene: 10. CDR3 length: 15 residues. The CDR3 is CSVGGAGGPTYEQYF. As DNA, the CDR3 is TGCAGCGTTGGAGGTGCGGGGGGTCCGACCTACGAGCAGTACTTC.

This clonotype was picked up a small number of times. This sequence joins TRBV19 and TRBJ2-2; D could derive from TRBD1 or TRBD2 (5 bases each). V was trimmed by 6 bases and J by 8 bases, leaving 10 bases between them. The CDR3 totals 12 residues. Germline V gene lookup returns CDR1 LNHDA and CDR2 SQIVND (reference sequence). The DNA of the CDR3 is TGTGCCAGTAGCCAGAGGGGTGGGGAGCTGTTTTTT. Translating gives CASSQRGGELFF.